The 21 T cell receptor beta chains listed next were all sequenced from one sample in a study of shared clonotypes between healthy human individuals. Assay used: immunoSEQ multiplex PCR; TCRdb lists only in-frame clones, some missing. Of some 2.1 million clones in the sample, about 94% were seen once. Positive CCR7 selection of CD45RO-negative cells yielded the naive CD8 cells, and terminally differentiated effector memory CD45RA+ cells were excluded. Material for sequencing was naive CD8+ T cells sorted from blood. The receptors shown here come from a man aged 18 to 35 in good health.

This clone was seen once. The chain is built from TRBV18 and TRBJ1-1, with D perhaps matching TRBD1 (6 bases). The CDR3 is 16 amino acids. Germline V CDR1 and CDR2: KGHSH, LQKENI. V gave up 9 bases and J gave up 1 base, with 21 bases separating them. CDR3 amino acids: CASSTLSYRENTEAFF. In DNA, the CDR3 is TGTGCCAGTTCAACGCTATCTTACAGGGAGAACACTGAAGCTTTCTTT.

The chain combines TRBV11-2 with TRBJ2-1, with TRBD2 as a possible D gene (5 bases). The CDR3 spans 16 residues. V was shortened by 4 bases and J by 5 bases, with 18 bases between the two germline ends. Germline V gene sequence: CDR1 SGHAT, CDR2 FQNNGV. CDR3 region: CASSSPHGMGDNEQFF. CDR3 sequence (DNA): TGTGCCAGCAGCTCCCCCCACGGGATGGGTGACAATGAGCAGTTCTTC.

The V call is TRBV27, the J call TRBJ2-3, with D possibly being TRBD2 (5 bases). CDR1 is MNHEY, CDR2 SMNVEV, per germline (reference sequence). V lost 7 bases to trimming and J lost 1 base, with 9 bases between them. This CDR3 is 13 amino acids long. CDR3: CASTVSGTDTQYF. CDR3 bases: TGTGCCAGCACAGTTAGCGGCACAGATACGCAGTATTTT.

The rearrangement links TRBV27 to TRBJ2-3; a weak D match, TRBD1 (7 bases). This CDR3 is built from 15 residues. Germline V gives CDR1 MNHEY, CDR2 SMNVEV (reference sequence). V lost 7 bases, J lost 2 bases, and 16 bases lay in between. In nucleotides, the CDR3 is TGTGCCAGCAAATGGGCGGGACAGAACACAGATACGCAGTATTTT. Its protein product is CASKWAGQNTDTQYF.

Comments on this clone: The same CDR3 arises from other DNA sequences in this sample as well. The V call is TRBV6-5, the J call TRBJ2-7; maybe TRBD1 (6 bases). V was pared by 5 bases and J by 4 bases, with 12 bases between. Germline lookup yields CDR1 MNHEY and CDR2 SVGAGI. The CDR3 is made up of 13 amino acids. The DNA for the CDR3 is TGTGCCAGCAGTCTCGGACAGAGTTACGAGCAGTACTTC. This translates into CASSLGQSYEQYF.

The chain recombines TRBV9 with TRBJ1-2; D perhaps matches TRBD1 (5 bases). CDR1 and CDR2 (germline): SGDLS, YYNGEE. The CDR3 is made up of 12 amino acids. The V gene lost 7 bases and the J gene lost 4 bases, with 11 bases spanning the gap. As DNA, the CDR3 is TGTGCCAGCGGGGCAGCTGGCTATGGCTACACCTTC. Residues: CASGAAGYGYTF. The complete variable domain, with remaining parts taken from reference TRBV9 and TRBJ1-2, reads DSGVTQTPKHLITATGQRVTLRCSPRSGDLSVYWYQQSLDQGLQFLIQYYNGEERAKGNILERFSAQQFPDLHSELNLSSLELGDSALYFCASGAAGYGYTFGSGTRLTVV.

Regarding this clone: The sample has other DNA sequences that encode this CDR3 too. The chain carries TRBV28 and TRBJ2-3, with D uncertain. The CDR3 totals 14 residues. Germline V lookup: CDR1 MDHEN, CDR2 SYDVKM. The germline V and J ends were trimmed by 7 bases and 3 bases, with 14 bases remaining between them. For the CDR3, the DNA is TGTGCCAGCACCTCTGGCGGCAGAACAGATACGCAGTATTTT. Protein: CASTSGGRTDTQYF.

V usage is TRBV4-1 and J usage is TRBJ2-3; TRBD2 is a possible D gene (6 bases). The CDR3 loop spans 15 amino acids. With 2 bases removed from V and 3 bases from J, the gap between germline ends came to 12 bases. Germline-derived CDR1 and CDR2 are MGHRA and YSYEKL. The CDR3 reads CASSQTRLVTDTQYF. DNA for the CDR3: TGCGCCAGCAGCCAAACTAGACTAGTTACAGATACGCAGTATTTT.

The sample holds one count of this clone. J is TRBJ2-4 and V is TRBV5-6; the D gene is possibly TRBD2 (6 bases). V was trimmed by 4 bases and J by 8 bases, leaving 19 bases between them. The CDR3 has 15 amino acids. CDR1 is SGHDT, CDR2 YYEEEE, per germline. CDR3 sequence (DNA): TGTGCCAGCAGCAGGGGACTTTTCGGGTCGGACATTCAGTACTTC. Translation gives CASSRGLFGSDIQYF.

This chain links TRBV9 with TRBJ1-1; D is ambiguous. In germline, CDR1 is SGDLS, CDR2 YYNGEE. The CDR3 spans 12 residues. The ends were cut back, 4 bases at V and 3 bases at J, with 7 bases in the middle. Here the CDR3 DNA reads TGTGCCAGCAGCCGGAGGGACACTGAAGCTTTCTTT. It codes for CASSRRDTEAFF.

Comment on this clone: The sample carries other DNA sequences with the same CDR3. The chain is built from TRBV5-4 and TRBJ2-3; D is uncertain. The germline gives CDR1 SGHNT, CDR2 YYREEE (reference sequence). This CDR3 spans 17 amino acids. V was clipped by 1 base and J by 0 bases, with 15 bases between them. Here the CDR3 DNA reads TGTGCCAGCAGCTTGAGATCGCGAGTCGCTAGCACAGATACGCAGTATTTT. It translates to CASSLRSRVASTDTQYF.

The V gene is TRBV11-2, the J gene TRBJ2-3; the D is unclear. There are 16 residues in the CDR3. V was shortened by 0 bases and J by 5 bases, with 15 bases between the two germline ends. The germline CDR1 and CDR2 sequences are SGHAT and FQNNGV. CDR3 residues: CASSLDNAPVKDTQYF. CDR3 bases: TGTGCCAGCAGCTTAGATAATGCTCCCGTGAAAGATACGCAGTATTTT. Variable domain in full (rest from reference TRBV11-2 and TRBJ2-3): EAGVAQSPRYKIIEKRQSVAFWCNPISGHATLYWYQQILGQGPKLLIQFQNNGVVDDSQLPKDRFSAERLKGVDSTLKIQPAKLEDSAVYLCASSLDNAPVKDTQYFGPGTRLTVL.

This chain joins TRBV7-9 and TRBJ2-1; D is perhaps TRBD2 (6 bases). This CDR3 region has 15 residues. V dropped 4 bases and J dropped 5 bases, with 15 bases sitting between them. The germline gives CDR1 SEHNR, CDR2 FQNEAQ (reference sequence). The CDR3 is CASSSPGWGDNEQFF. The CDR3 DNA reads as TGTGCCAGCAGCTCCCCGGGGTGGGGGGACAATGAGCAGTTCTTC.

The chain employs TRBV4-1 and TRBJ2-7; possible D gene TRBD2, 6 bases. V gave up 0 bases and J gave up 2 bases, with 14 bases separating them. There are 16 residues in the CDR3. Per germline, CDR1 MGHRA and CDR2 YSYEKL. The CDR3: CASSQDPGRRTYEQYF. CDR3 sequence (DNA): TGCGCCAGCAGCCAAGATCCTGGGAGGAGAACCTACGAGCAGTACTTC.

The chain couples TRBV13 to TRBJ2-3; 11 bases map to TRBD2. Germline CDR1 PRHDT, CDR2 FYEKMQ (reference sequence). Trimming at V came to 4 bases and at J to 4 bases, leaving 7 bases not matched to a gene. CDR3 length equals 16 residues. The CDR3 loop is CASSSRLAGTSDTQYF. The CDR3 DNA sequence: TGTGCCAGCAGCTCCCGACTAGCGGGGACCTCAGATACGCAGTATTTT.

Concerning this clone itself: At the DNA level, this CDR3 is encoded by other sequences in the same sample as well. The gene calls are TRBV5-4 and TRBJ1-1, with TRBD1 as a possible D gene (6 bases). The V end lost 5 bases, the J end lost 1 base, and 9 bases lay between the germline ends. Germline CDR1 SGHNT, CDR2 YYREEE (reference sequence). The CDR3 is 13 amino acids. Here the CDR3 reads CASSLQGNTEAFF. DNA for the CDR3: TGTGCCAGCAGTTTACAGGGGAACACTGAAGCTTTCTTT.

V gene TRBV6-6 combines with J gene TRBJ1-4; D is perhaps TRBD1 (5 bases). Trimming pared 3 bases from V and 7 bases from J, leaving 12 bases between. Germline CDR1 and CDR2: MNHNY and SVGAGI (reference sequence). This CDR3 region has 14 residues. The CDR3 loop reads CASSYGGTGEKLFF. In DNA, the CDR3 is TGTGCCAGCAGTTATGGGGGAACTGGTGAAAAACTGTTTTTT.

V and J are TRBV4-1 and TRBJ2-7; D remains unclear. V was cut by 2 bases and J by 2 bases, with 10 bases left in between. CDR1 is MGHRA, CDR2 YSYEKL, per germline. The CDR3 sequence is 14 residues long. The CDR3 protein is CASSQFDGAYEQYF. The CDR3 coding sequence is TGCGCCAGCAGCCAATTTGACGGAGCCTACGAGCAGTACTTC.

CDR3 sequence (DNA): TGTGCCAGCAGCCAAGTGGGCGGGGCCGCCTACAATGAGCAGTTCTTC. Translating it yields CASSQVGGAAYNEQFF. J is TRBJ2-1 and V is TRBV14; the D gene is possibly TRBD2 (6 bases). CDR1 is SGHDN and CDR2 is FVKESK in the germline V gene. Trimming took 1 base from V and 2 from J, leaving 12 bases between them. This CDR3 region has 16 residues. Filled out from reference TRBV14 and TRBJ2-1, the complete variable domain reads EAGVTQFPSHSVIEKGQTVTLRCDPISGHDNLYWYRRVMGKEIKFLLHFVKESKQDESGMPNNRFLAERTGGTYSTLKVQPAELEDSGVYFCASSQVGGAAYNEQFFGPGTRLTVL.

The CDR3 sequence is CASSLGPGTYEQYF. CDR3 in DNA: TGTGCCAGCAGCTTAGGCCCGGGGACCTACGAGCAGTACTTC. This chain links TRBV11-2 with TRBJ2-7, with a possible D match to TRBD2 (5 bases). CDR1 and CDR2 (germline): SGHAT, FQNNGV. The CDR3 length is 14 residues. Trimming took off 1 base at V and 2 bases at J, with 9 bases between the two ends.

The CDR3 sequence: CASSLGGLAGGYNEQFF. Written as DNA, the CDR3 is TGCGCCAGCAGCCTGGGAGGTTTAGCGGGAGGGTACAATGAGCAGTTCTTC. The V gene is TRBV5-1, the J gene TRBJ2-1, with 11 positions matching TRBD2. This CDR3 is 17 amino acids long. Germline lookup yields CDR1 SGHRS and CDR2 YFSETQ. With V trimmed by 4 bases and J by 4 bases, 10 bases remained unmatched.